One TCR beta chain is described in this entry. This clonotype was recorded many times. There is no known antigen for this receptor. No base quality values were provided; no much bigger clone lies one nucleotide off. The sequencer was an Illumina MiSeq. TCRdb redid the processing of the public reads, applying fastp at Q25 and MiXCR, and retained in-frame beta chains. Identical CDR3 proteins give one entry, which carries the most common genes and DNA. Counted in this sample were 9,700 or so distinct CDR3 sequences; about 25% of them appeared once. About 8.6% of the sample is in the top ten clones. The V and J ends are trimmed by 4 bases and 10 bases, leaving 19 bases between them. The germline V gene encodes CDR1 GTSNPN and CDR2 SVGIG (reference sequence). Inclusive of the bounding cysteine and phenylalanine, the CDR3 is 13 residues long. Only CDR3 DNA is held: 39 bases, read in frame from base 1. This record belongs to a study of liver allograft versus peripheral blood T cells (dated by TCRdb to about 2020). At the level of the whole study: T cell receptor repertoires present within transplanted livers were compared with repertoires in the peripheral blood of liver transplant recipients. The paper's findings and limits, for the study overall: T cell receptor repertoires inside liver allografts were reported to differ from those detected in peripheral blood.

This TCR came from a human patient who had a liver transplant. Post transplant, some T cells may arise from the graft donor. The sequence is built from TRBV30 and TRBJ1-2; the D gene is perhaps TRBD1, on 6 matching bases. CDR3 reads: CAWKGGPFADYTF. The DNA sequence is TGTGCCTGGAAGGGGGGGCCGTTCGCGGACTACACCTTC.